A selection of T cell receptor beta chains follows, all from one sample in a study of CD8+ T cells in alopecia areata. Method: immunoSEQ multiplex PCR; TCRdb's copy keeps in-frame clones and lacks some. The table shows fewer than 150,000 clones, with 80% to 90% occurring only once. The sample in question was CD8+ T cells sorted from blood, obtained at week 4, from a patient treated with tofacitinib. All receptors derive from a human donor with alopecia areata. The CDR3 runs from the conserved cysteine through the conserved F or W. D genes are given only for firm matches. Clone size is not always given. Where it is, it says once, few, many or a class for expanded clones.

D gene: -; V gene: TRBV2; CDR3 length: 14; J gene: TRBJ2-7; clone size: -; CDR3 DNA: TGTGCCAGCTGTGGACGGACCCGGTCCTACGAGCAGTACTTC; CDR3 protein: CASCGRTRSYEQYF
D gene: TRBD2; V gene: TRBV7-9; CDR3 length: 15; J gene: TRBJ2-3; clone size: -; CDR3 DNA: TGTGCCAGCAGCTCGGGAGGCGGTTGGGGAGATACGCAGTATTTT; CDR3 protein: CASSSGGGWGDTQYF
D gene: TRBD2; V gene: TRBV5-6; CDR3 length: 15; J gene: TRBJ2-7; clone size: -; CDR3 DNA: TGTGCCAGCAGCACCGACGGGACTAGCGTCTACGAGCAGTACTTC; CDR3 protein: CASSTDGTSVYEQYF
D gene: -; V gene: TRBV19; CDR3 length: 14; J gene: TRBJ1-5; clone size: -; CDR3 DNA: TGTGCCAGTAGGTACAGCCTTGCGGATCAGCCCCAGCATTTT; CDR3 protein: CASRYSLADQPQHF
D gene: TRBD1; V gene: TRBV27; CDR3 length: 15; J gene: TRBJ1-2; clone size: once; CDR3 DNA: TGTGCCAGCAGTTTCGGACAGGGGGCAGACTATGGCTACACCTTC; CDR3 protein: CASSFGQGADYGYTF
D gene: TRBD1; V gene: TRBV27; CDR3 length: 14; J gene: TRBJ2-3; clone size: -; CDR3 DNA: TGTGCCAGCATGGCCGGGACAGGGATTAACACGCAGTATTTT; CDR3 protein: CASMAGTGINTQYF
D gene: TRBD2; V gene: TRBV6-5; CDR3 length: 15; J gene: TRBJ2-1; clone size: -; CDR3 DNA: TGTGCCAGCAGTTATAACGGACTAGCGGTGGATGAGCAGTTCTTC; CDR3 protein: CASSYNGLAVDEQFF
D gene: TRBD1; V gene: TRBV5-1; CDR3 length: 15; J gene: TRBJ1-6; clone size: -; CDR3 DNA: TGCGCCAGCCGTCCCTCGGACAGGGGAAATTCACCCCTCCACTTT; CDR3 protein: CASRPSDRGNSPLHF
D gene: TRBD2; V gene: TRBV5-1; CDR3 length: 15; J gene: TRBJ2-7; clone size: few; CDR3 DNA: TGCGCCAGCAGCTCTGGACTAGCGGGGGGCCAGGAGCAGTACTTC; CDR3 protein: CASSSGLAGGQEQYF
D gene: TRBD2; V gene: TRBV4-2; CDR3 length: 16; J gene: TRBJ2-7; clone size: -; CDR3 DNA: TGTGCCAGCAGCCAAGAGGTAGCGGGGGCCTCCTACGAGCAGTACTTC; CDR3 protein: CASSQEVAGASYEQYF
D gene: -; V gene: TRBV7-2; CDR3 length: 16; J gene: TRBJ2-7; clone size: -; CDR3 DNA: TGTGCCAGCAGCTTAGCAGGGGACGGACGTCTCTACGAGCAGTACTTC; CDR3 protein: CASSLAGDGRLYEQYF
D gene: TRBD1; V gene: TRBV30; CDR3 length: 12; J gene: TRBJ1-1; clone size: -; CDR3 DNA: TGTGCCTGCAACAGGGGGCTGATTGAAGCTTTCTTT; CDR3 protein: CACNRGLIEAFF
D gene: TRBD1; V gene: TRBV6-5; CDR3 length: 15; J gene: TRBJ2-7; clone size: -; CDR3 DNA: TGTGCCAGCAGTCCGTCGAGGACAGGGGCGGTCGAGCAGTACTTC; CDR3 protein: CASSPSRTGAVEQYF
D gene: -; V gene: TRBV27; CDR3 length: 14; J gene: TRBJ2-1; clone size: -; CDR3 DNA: TGTGCCAGCAGTTTGTCCCGGACACCGGCTAAGCAGTTCTTC; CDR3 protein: CASSLSRTPAKQFF
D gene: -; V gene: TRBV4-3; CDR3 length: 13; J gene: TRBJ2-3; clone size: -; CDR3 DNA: TGCGCCAGCAGCCAAGATGGGGGAGATACGCAGTATTTT; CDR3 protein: CASSQDGGDTQYF
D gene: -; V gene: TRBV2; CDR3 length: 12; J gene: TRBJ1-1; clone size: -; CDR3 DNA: TGTGCCAGCAGTGAGGATGTTAATGAAGCTTTCTTT; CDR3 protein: CASSEDVNEAFF
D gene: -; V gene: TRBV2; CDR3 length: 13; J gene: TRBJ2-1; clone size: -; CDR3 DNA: TGTGCCAGCAGTTGGACAGGGAGGGATGAGCAGTTCTTC; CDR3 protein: CASSWTGRDEQFF
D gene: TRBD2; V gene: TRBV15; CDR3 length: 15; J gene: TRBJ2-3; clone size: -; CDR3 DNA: TGTGCCACCAGCAGATCCCGCGGACTAGGAGATACGCAGTATTTT; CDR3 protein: CATSRSRGLGDTQYF
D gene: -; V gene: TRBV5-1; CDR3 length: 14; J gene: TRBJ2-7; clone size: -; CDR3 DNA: TGCGCCAGCAGCTTTTTAGGCGACTCCTACGAGCAGTACTTC; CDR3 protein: CASSFLGDSYEQYF
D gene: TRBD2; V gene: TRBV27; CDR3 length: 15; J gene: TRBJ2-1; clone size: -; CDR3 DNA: TGTGCCAGCAGTTTATCTAGCGGGGGTTACAATGAGCAGTTCTTC; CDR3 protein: CASSLSSGGYNEQFF
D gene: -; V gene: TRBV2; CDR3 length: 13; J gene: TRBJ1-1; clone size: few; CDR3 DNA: TGTGCCAGCAGTGAAAGGAAACACACTGAAGCTTTCTTT; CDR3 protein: CASSERKHTEAFF
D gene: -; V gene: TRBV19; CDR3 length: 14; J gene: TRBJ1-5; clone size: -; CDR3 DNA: TGTGCCAGTAGTATTGGAAGTAGCAATCAGCCCCAGCATTTT; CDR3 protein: CASSIGSSNQPQHF